This T cell receptor (beta chain) derives from a study of T cell responses to AZD1222 COVID-19 vaccine. TCRdb's table, derived via immunoSEQ multiplex PCR, lists solely in-frame clones and lacks some. The table records some 200,000 clones, under 95% of them present only once. As concerns this clone: The antigen is not known.

General study results and limits: Reportedly, nearly half the spike-specific TCRs target unmutated variant regions. Once two AZD1222 doses were given, Spike-specific TCR breadth and depth went up.

Germline V gene lookup returns CDR1 SEHNR and CDR2 FQNEAQ (reference sequence). CDR3 size: 12 residues. The junction had 8 bases not matched to a gene; V was cut back by 5 bases and J by 12 bases. V is TRBV7-9 and J is TRBJ1-2, with 8 nucleotides matching TRBD1. The source of this sequence is an adult in good health. The source was peripheral blood, collected on day 0 of AZD1222 vaccination. The chain's CDR3 is CASSNGDRGNTF. DNA for the CDR3: TGTGCCAGCAGCAACGGAGACAGGGGAAACACCTTC.